This T cell receptor beta chain stems from a study of blood T cells in healthy people across ages. Primed by a sample-barcoded 5' primer and a J-beta primer mix, a second PCR proceeded for roughly 6 to 12 cycles. Template switching added a 12-random-nucleotide identifier to every cDNA molecule. TCRdb reprocessed the 5' RACE reads with MiXCR, giving one entry per CDR3 protein. Altogether about 580,000 distinct CDR3 sequences are present, 40% to 50% being singletons, with the ten largest covering just under 25%. Each donor gave 9.5 to 10 milliliters of peripheral blood. This CDR3 contains 12 residues. In germline, CDR1 is KGHSH, CDR2 LQKENI. Trimming removed 2 bases at V and 5 bases at J, with 5 bases between.

Sample: blood. The receptor was derived from a man older than 75 in good health. The chain is built from TRBV18 and TRBJ2-3; D remains ambiguous. CDR3 in amino acids: CASSPVGDTQYF. The CDR3 DNA reads as TGTGCCAGCTCACCAGTAGGAGATACGCAGTATTTT.